What follows are 28 T cell receptor beta chains derived from one specimen sequenced in a study of cytomegalovirus exposure and HLA in healthy donors. The PCR had 60 Vbeta and 13 Jbeta primers. The data were produced by immunoSEQ multiplex PCR, yet TCRdb's version contains in-frame clones alone and is incomplete. The sample carries 150,000 to 200,000 clones, more than 65% recorded once. Sequencing was performed on PBMCs. All receptors come from a woman aged 25 to 39 in good health and CMV-seropositive.

This sequence joins TRBV6-6 and TRBJ1-5, with a possible D match to TRBD1 (6 bases). V lost 7 bases, J lost 1 base, and 17 bases lay in between. Per the germline V gene, CDR1 is MNHNY and CDR2 is SVGAGI (reference sequence). CDR3 length equals 16 residues. CDR3 amino acids: CASILGGAGSNQPQHF. The DNA of the CDR3 is TGTGCCAGCATATTAGGGGGGGCGGGGAGCAATCAGCCCCAGCATTTT.

The chain is built from TRBV28 and TRBJ1-1; D is unclear. Trimming pared 3 bases from V and 0 bases from J, leaving 8 bases between. From germline, CDR1 is MDHEN and CDR2 SYDVKM. This CDR3 has 14 residues. Here the CDR3 DNA reads TGTGCCAGCAGTTTCTCAACAATGAACACTGAAGCTTTCTTT. It translates to CASSFSTMNTEAFF. Full variable domain (outside the CDR3, taken from reference TRBV28 and TRBJ1-1): DVKVTQSSRYLVKRTGEKVFLECVQDMDHENMFWYRQDPGLGLRLIYFSYDVKMKEKGDIPEGYSVSREKKERFSLILESASTNQTSMYLCASSFSTMNTEAFFGQGTRLTVV.

The chain couples TRBV7-2 to TRBJ2-1; TRBD1 aligns across 8 bases. V lost 5 bases and J lost 8; bases outside the gene matches: 14. Per germline, CDR1 SGHTA and CDR2 FQGNSA. This CDR3 is 16 amino acids long. The DNA for the CDR3 is TGTGCCAGCAGCCGAACCGGACAGGGCGTAGGTGATGAGCAGTTCTTC. It yields the protein CASSRTGQGVGDEQFF.

The chain employs TRBV4-1 and TRBJ2-7; TRBD2 might be the D (5 bases). V gave up 2 bases and J gave up 1 base, with 12 bases separating them. The CDR3 is 15 residues long. Germline values: CDR1 MGHRA, CDR2 YSYEKL. For the CDR3, the DNA is TGCGCCAGCAGCCAACCGAAGGCGGGTTCCTACGAGCAGTACTTC. It yields the protein CASSQPKAGSYEQYF.

This clone was detected only once. The rearrangement uses TRBV4-1 and TRBJ2-7; possibly TRBD2 for D (6 bases). CDR3 length: 15 amino acids. In germline, CDR1 is MGHRA, CDR2 YSYEKL. Trimming left V 0 bases short and J 3 bases short, with 12 bases between. In nucleotides, the CDR3 is TGCGCCAGCAGCCAAGAAGGGCGGGGCTACTACGAGCAGTACTTC. This encodes CASSQEGRGYYEQYF.

This chain joins TRBV4-3 and TRBJ1-1; 7 nucleotides match TRBD1. CDR1 and CDR2 from the germline V gene are LGHNA and YSLEER. The J segment lost 4 bases and the V segment lost 0 bases, leaving 2 bases of the junction unmatched. The CDR3 is 14 amino acids. This chain's CDR3 is CASSQDSGGTEAFF. The CDR3 bases are TGCGCCAGCAGCCAAGATTCAGGGGGCACTGAAGCTTTCTTT.

The chain carries TRBV19 and TRBJ1-5, with 7 bases matching TRBD1. The trim removed 5 bases at V and 7 bases at J, leaving 5 bases unmatched. Looked up from germline, CDR1 is LNHDA and CDR2 is SQIVND (reference sequence). The CDR3 totals 13 residues. CDR3 sequence: CASSPTQGQPQHF. The CDR3, as DNA: TGTGCCAGTAGTCCAACACAGGGGCAGCCCCAGCATTTT.

This clone was counted only a few times. The CDR3 here is CASSFRGYYEQYF. CDR3 in DNA: TGTGCCAGCAGCTTCCGGGGGTACTACGAGCAGTACTTC. The gene calls are TRBV7-9 and TRBJ2-7, with D tentatively TRBD2 (6 bases). Germline V lookup: CDR1 SEHNR, CDR2 FQNEAQ (reference sequence). The V and J ends lost 3 bases and 3 bases respectively, with 9 bases between them. CDR3 size: 13 residues.

The gene calls are TRBV20-1 and TRBJ1-2; weak D call: TRBD1 (5 bases). From germline, CDR1 is DFQATT and CDR2 SNEGSKA (reference sequence). CDR3 length equals 11 residues. V was trimmed by 1 base and J by 8 bases, leaving 8 bases between them. In DNA, the CDR3 is TGCAGTGCTAGAGCGGGGGAAGGCTACACCTTC. It translates to CSARAGEGYTF.

The chain employs TRBV6-5 and TRBJ2-1, with D perhaps matching TRBD2 (6 bases). This CDR3 spans 13 amino acids. Trimming took 6 bases from V and 7 from J, leaving 13 bases between them. Per germline, CDR1 MNHEY and CDR2 SVGAGI. The CDR3 sequence is CASSPSGQNEQFF. The DNA for the CDR3 is TGTGCCAGCAGCCCCAGCGGGCAAAATGAGCAGTTCTTC.

The chain carries TRBV5-1 and TRBJ2-7, with 7 bases identical to TRBD2. Germline V lookup: CDR1 SGHRS, CDR2 YFSETQ. This CDR3 spans 13 amino acids. After removal of 4 bases from V and 2 bases from J, the junction contained 3 bases not matched to a gene. In DNA, the CDR3 is TGCGCCAGCAGCATGGGGGGGGCCTACGAGCAGTACTTC. It yields the protein CASSMGGAYEQYF.

The J gene is TRBJ1-3, the V gene TRBV27; unclear D gene. Germline lookup yields CDR1 MNHEY and CDR2 SMNVEV (reference sequence). The CDR3 is 15 amino acids. Trimming took 5 bases from V and 8 from J, leaving 19 bases between them. The CDR3 reads CASSSEGLMGDTIYF. CDR3 in DNA: TGTGCCAGCAGTAGTGAGGGTCTAATGGGAGACACCATATATTTT.

This sequence joins TRBV6-5 and TRBJ2-7; 7 bases fit TRBD1. The junction had 5 bases not matched to a gene; V was cut back by 5 bases and J by 1 base. Germline V gives CDR1 MNHEY, CDR2 SVGAGI. The CDR3 extends over 14 amino acids. CDR3 amino acids: CASSDQTGSYEQYF. DNA of the CDR3: TGTGCCAGCAGTGACCAGACAGGGTCCTACGAGCAGTACTTC.

The chain couples TRBV2 to TRBJ2-3, with D possibly being TRBD2 (6 bases). This CDR3 contains 15 residues. The germline V gene encodes CDR1 SNHLY and CDR2 FYNNEI. V lost 7 bases and J 0 bases, leaving 14 bases between the germline ends. CDR3 nucleotide sequence: TGTGCCAGCACGGGACTTACATTTAGCACAGATACGCAGTATTTT. This codes for CASTGLTFSTDTQYF. The complete variable domain, with remaining parts taken from reference TRBV2 and TRBJ2-3, reads EPEVTQTPSHQVTQMGQEVILRCVPISNHLYFYWYRQILGQKVEFLVSFYNNEISEKSEIFDDQFSVERPDGSNFTLKIRSTKLEDSAMYFCASTGLTFSTDTQYFGPGTRLTVL.

The table lists this clone with a few counts. The V gene is TRBV29-1, the J gene TRBJ2-2; D not certain. The CDR3 loop spans 12 amino acids. V was trimmed by 4 bases and J by 1 base, leaving 4 bases between them. CDR1 is SQVTM, CDR2 ANQGSEA, per germline. As DNA, the CDR3 is TGCAGCGTTGTCGTGAACACCGGGGAGCTGTTTTTT. This sequence encodes CSVVVNTGELFF.

This clone has just one count. The rearrangement joins TRBV4-2 to TRBJ2-1, with TRBD2 matching over 7 bases. CDR3 length: 14 amino acids. With 0 bases clipped from V and 8 bases from J, the junction kept 4 bases outside the gene matches. The germline V gene encodes CDR1 LGHNA and CDR2 YNFKEQ. CDR3 sequence (DNA): TGTGCCAGCAGCCAAGACCCCCGGGGGGATGAGCAGTTCTTC. Protein product: CASSQDPRGDEQFF.

A single count supports this clone. This chain links TRBV4-3 with TRBJ2-7; TRBD2 agrees at 9 bases. V shed 0 bases, J shed 6 bases, and the junction held 6 bases outside the gene matches. CDR1 is LGHNA, CDR2 YSLEER, per germline. The CDR3 is 15 residues long. The CDR3 loop is CASSQDPSGTPEQYF. CDR3 sequence (DNA): TGCGCCAGCAGCCAAGATCCTAGCGGGACACCCGAGCAGTACTTC.

The chain joins TRBV19 to TRBJ1-2; 7 positions match TRBD1. Germline V gene sequence: CDR1 LNHDA, CDR2 SQIVND (reference sequence). This CDR3 has 15 amino acids. Trimming removed 5 bases from V and 0 bases from J; junction bases left unmatched: 6. CDR3 amino acids: CASSHTGTANYGYTF. In DNA, the CDR3 is TGTGCCAGTAGTCATACCGGGACAGCTAACTATGGCTACACCTTC.

This chain joins TRBV5-4 and TRBJ2-3; possible D gene TRBD2, 6 bases. Trimming shortened V by 2 bases and J by 1 base, and 11 bases separated the two germline ends. CDR1 is SGHNT and CDR2 is YYREEE in the germline V gene (reference sequence). The CDR3 totals 15 residues. CDR3 in DNA: TGTGCCAGCAGCTTAAGCGGGCGTGGCACAGATACGCAGTATTTT. Residues: CASSLSGRGTDTQYF. The full variable domain, completed using reference TRBV5-4 and TRBJ2-3, is ETGVTQSPTHLIKTRGQQVTLRCSSQSGHNTVSWYQQALGQGPQFIFQYYREEENGRGNFPPRFSGLQFPNYSSELNVNALELDDSALYLCASSLSGRGTDTQYFGPGTRLTVL.

This clone appeared a single time. The chain recombines TRBV7-9 with TRBJ2-2; tentatively, D is TRBD2 (6 bases). V shed 6 bases and J shed 3 bases, with 8 bases lying between them. Germline V gene data show CDR1 as SEHNR and CDR2 as FQNEAQ (reference sequence). The CDR3 contains 13 residues. In DNA, the CDR3 is TGTGCCAGCAGATGGGGGGACACCGGGGAGCTGTTTTTT. Protein: CASRWGDTGELFF.

This clone has a single count. A much larger clonotype is one base distant, so this may be a read error. The chain carries TRBV6-6 and TRBJ1-1, with a weak D call TRBD1 (6 bases). In germline, CDR1 is MNHNY, CDR2 SVGAGI (reference sequence). The CDR3 sequence is 13 residues long. Trimming shortened V by 6 bases and J by 1 base, and 9 bases separated the two germline ends. CDR3 loop: CASSLQGNTEAFF. CDR3 coding DNA: TGTGCCAGCAGCCTACAGGGGAACACTGAAGCTTTCTTT.

V usage is TRBV27 and J usage is TRBJ1-1, with 7 bases lining up with TRBD1. Germline V gene data show CDR1 as MNHEY and CDR2 as SMNVEV (reference sequence). This CDR3 has 14 residues. The ends lost 6 bases at V and 1 base at J; junction bases unmatched: 5. As DNA, the CDR3 is TGTGCCAGCAGAAAGCCAGGGGGGAACACTGAAGCTTTCTTT. Its translation: CASRKPGGNTEAFF.

Note on this clone: The same CDR3 is also encoded by other DNA sequences in this sample. The chain combines TRBV6-5 with TRBJ2-7; 10 bases are a match to TRBD1. In germline, CDR1 is MNHEY, CDR2 SVGAGI. J was trimmed by 4 bases and V by 6 bases; bases with no gene match: 3. This CDR3 contains 13 residues. CDR3 amino acids: CASRRTGGYEQYF. DNA of the CDR3: TGTGCCAGCAGGAGGACAGGGGGGTACGAGCAGTACTTC.

This clone has a handful of counts. V gene TRBV2 combines with J gene TRBJ2-7; 8 bases fit TRBD2. The germline V gene encodes CDR1 SNHLY and CDR2 FYNNEI. The CDR3 has 14 residues. Trimming took 7 bases from V and 4 from J; bases not matched to a gene: 9. The CDR3 DNA follows: TGTGCCAGCAACGCGGGGGGAGGAGCATACGAGCAGTACTTC. Its protein is CASNAGGGAYEQYF.

The chain couples TRBV27 to TRBJ2-7; 10 bases agree with TRBD1. The J segment lost 3 bases and the V segment lost 3 bases, leaving 5 bases of the junction unmatched. Germline CDR1 and CDR2: MNHEY and SMNVEV (reference sequence). This CDR3 region has 15 residues. The CDR3 coding sequence is TGTGCCAGCAGTTTTACACGGGACAGGGGCTACGAGCAGTACTTC. It yields the protein CASSFTRDRGYEQYF.

On this clone: At one of its ends the junction is not consistent with the germline gene, which may arise from a read error. This chain connects TRBV2 to TRBJ1-4; D unresolved. The CDR3 runs to 14 residues. Germline V gives CDR1 SNHLY, CDR2 FYNNEI. The CDR3 region has the DNA TGTGCCAGCATGTCTGAAAACCTGAATGAAAAACTGGTTTTT. Protein: CASMSENLNEKLVF.

This sequence joins TRBV29-1 and TRBJ2-5; D not resolved. Germline CDR1 reads SQVTM; CDR2 reads ANQGSEA. CDR3 size: 12 residues. The V and J ends lost 3 bases and 1 base respectively, with 6 bases between them. DNA of the CDR3: TGCAGCGTTGACTACAGCCAAGAGACCCAGTACTTC. It codes for CSVDYSQETQYF.

The genes are TRBV5-8 and TRBJ1-1, with 9 bases aligning to TRBD1. Trimming cost V 3 bases and J 0 bases; bases outside gene matches: 3. The CDR3 contains 15 residues. Germline CDR1 and CDR2: SGHTS and YDEGEE. The CDR3 here is CASSSGQGVNTEAFF. Written as DNA, the CDR3 is TGTGCCAGCAGCTCGGGACAGGGTGTGAACACTGAAGCTTTCTTT.